The present TCR beta chain was sequenced within a study of T cell responses to AZD1222 COVID-19 vaccine. Broader study findings: Among AZD1222 vaccinees, only 5 to 7 were seropositive at baseline. Two AZD1222 administrations were followed by greater Spike-specific TCR breadth and depth. The study found vaccine-associated CD4 TCRs spanning spike, dominant at 160-218 and 743-854.

Profiled with immunoSEQ multiplex PCR; TCRdb holds only in-frame clones, not every one. The data hold approximately 120,000 clones, with nearly 90% observed a single time. Germline lookup yields CDR1 MDHEN and CDR2 SYDVKM. CDR3 size: 15 residues. V was pared by 6 bases and J by 4 bases, with 7 bases of the junction left unmatched. This clone turned up a few times. No antigen is known for it. The specimen was peripheral blood, collected 28 days after the second AZD1222 dose. The receptor's source is an adult who received the AZD1222 COVID-19 vaccine. The chain is built from TRBV28 and TRBJ1-5, with TRBD1 identical over 9 bases. The CDR3 DNA sequence: TGTGCCAGCAGGAAACCGGGACAGGGTAATCAGCCCCAGCATTTT. Protein: CASRKPGQGNQPQHF.